The next 30 T cell receptor beta chains were all read from a single sample in a study of blood T cells in healthy people across ages. Together with a sample-barcoded 5' primer, a J-beta primer mix was included in a second PCR lasting roughly 6 to 12 cycles. TCRdb independently ran MiXCR on the 5' RACE reads; one entry per CDR3 protein. The sample shows hundreds of thousands of distinct CDR3 sequences, 20% to 30% of them seen only once. The same specimen was also included in a second study, on T cells of mothers and their children.

Sequenced input: blood. Source of these receptors: a boy younger than 18 in good health.

This clonotype has only a few counts. The rearrangement joins TRBV30 to TRBJ2-1; TRBD2 might be the D (6 bases). V was pared by 8 bases and J by 10 bases, with 18 bases between. Per germline, CDR1 GTSNPN and CDR2 SVGIG (reference sequence). CDR3 length: 12 residues. The CDR3 here is CAGGKTAVEQFF. CDR3 DNA sequence: TGTGCCGGGGGGAAGACGGCCGTAGAGCAGTTCTTC.

This clonotype was seen a handful of times. V gene TRBV12-3 or TRBV12-4 combines with J gene TRBJ2-1; the match to TRBD2 covers 8 bases. V lost 7 bases to trimming and J lost 2 bases; unmatched junction nucleotides: 4. The CDR3 has 14 amino acids. CDR3 nucleotide sequence: TGTGCCAGCAAGCGGGGGAGTGCCTACAATGAGCAGTTCTTC. This translates into CASKRGSAYNEQFF.

This clonotype was counted a few times. The rearrangement joins TRBV9 to TRBJ2-4; a weak D match, TRBD2 (7 bases). V lost 0 bases and J lost 2, with 9 bases in between. The V gene's germline CDR1 is SGDLS and CDR2 YYNGEE. The CDR3 loop spans 15 amino acids. The CDR3 reads CASSVAGGTKNIQYF. The DNA of the CDR3 is TGTGCCAGCAGCGTAGCGGGGGGCACCAAAAACATTCAGTACTTC. Variable domain in full (rest from reference TRBV9 and TRBJ2-4): DSGVTQTPKHLITATGQRVTLRCSPRSGDLSVYWYQQSLDQGLQFLIQYYNGEERAKGNILERFSAQQFPDLHSELNLSSLELGDSALYFCASSVAGGTKNIQYFGAGTRLSVL.

The chain links TRBV6-4 to TRBJ2-2, with TRBD2 matching 8 bases. The germline gives CDR1 MRHNA, CDR2 SNTAGT. This CDR3 has 14 amino acids. V lost 6 bases and J lost 4; bases outside the gene matches: 4. CDR3 coding DNA: TGTGCCAGCAGAGCGGGGGCCTCCACCGGGGAGCTGTTTTTT. It is translated as CASRAGASTGELFF.

The CDR3 spells CASRGTQETQYF. The CDR3, as DNA: TGCGCCAGCAGAGGGACCCAAGAGACCCAGTACTTC. The chain uses TRBV5-1 and TRBJ2-5; D assignment may be TRBD1 or TRBD2 (5 bases each). The ends were cut back, 5 bases at V and 1 base at J, with 6 bases in the middle. CDR3 size: 12 residues. Germline V gene lookup returns CDR1 SGHRS and CDR2 YFSETQ.

This clonotype was counted only a few times. The chain has TRBV9 and TRBJ1-2; TRBD1 aligns across 8 bases. The CDR3 is 15 residues long. J was trimmed by 3 bases and V by 4 bases; bases with no gene match: 8. Germline V CDR1 and CDR2: SGDLS, YYNGEE. CDR3 nucleotides: TGTGCCAGCAGCAAAACTGACAGGGGTGACTATGGCTACACCTTC. Its translation: CASSKTDRGDYGYTF.

In this sample, this clonotype turned up a few times. The rearrangement links TRBV3-1 to TRBJ2-7; 13 bases agree with TRBD2. Germline lookup yields CDR1 LGHDT and CDR2 YNNKEL (reference sequence). The CDR3 length is 15 residues. V was clipped by 2 bases and J by 7 bases; unmatched bases: 5. The CDR3 bases are TGTGCCAGCAGCCAAATACTAGCGGGGGGGCGGGAGCAGTACTTC. Its protein is CASSQILAGGREQYF.

V gene TRBV6-2 or TRBV6-3 combines with J gene TRBJ1-2; D unclear. V was clipped by 8 bases and J by 6 bases, with 16 bases between them. This CDR3 has 13 residues. The germline V gene encodes CDR1 MNHEY and CDR2 SVGEGT. The CDR3 sequence: CASRLDGFHGYTF. The CDR3 DNA follows: TGTGCCAGCCGATTGGACGGATTCCATGGCTACACCTTC.

With regard to this clonotype: The junction departs from germline at one end; a sequencing error may be responsible. The V gene is TRBV10-1, the J gene TRBJ2-5, with TRBD1 as a possible D gene (5 bases). Per germline, CDR1 WNHNN and CDR2 SYGVQD (reference sequence). The CDR3 sequence is 13 residues long. The CDR3 DNA follows: TGCGCCAACAGTGAAGGTGGACAAGCGACCCAGTACTTC. Its protein product is CANSEGGQATQYF.

There are a few counts of this clonotype. V is TRBV3-1 and J is TRBJ2-1; 9 nucleotides align to TRBD1. The CDR3 is made up of 18 amino acids. From germline, CDR1 is LGHDT and CDR2 YNNKEL (reference sequence). The V segment lost 4 bases and the J segment 3 bases; nucleotides outside the gene matches: 13. This CDR3 is CASSRLGPGQGGYNEQFF. The CDR3 DNA reads TGTGCCAGCAGCCGCCTAGGGCCGGGACAGGGTGGCTACAATGAGCAGTTCTTC.

This clonotype was seen only once. The J gene is TRBJ1-2, the V gene TRBV20-1; 11 positions agree with TRBD1. This CDR3 has 14 residues. Germline V lookup: CDR1 DFQATT, CDR2 SNEGSKA (reference sequence). The trim removed 3 bases at V and 6 bases at J, leaving 6 bases unmatched. The CDR3 DNA reads as TGCAGTGCTAGGACGGGACAGGGGGTTCATGGCTACACCTTC. Protein: CSARTGQGVHGYTF.

V and J are TRBV29-1 and TRBJ1-1; 9 bases are shared with TRBD1. The CDR3 runs 13 residues. Germline lookup yields CDR1 SQVTM and CDR2 ANQGSEA. The J segment lost 3 bases and the V segment lost 5 bases, leaving 4 bases of the junction unmatched. CDR3 protein: CSVRRDRDTEAFF. The CDR3 DNA follows: TGCAGCGTTAGGCGGGACAGGGACACTGAAGCTTTCTTT.

The CDR3 sequence is CASSQEGSGTYEQYF. Written as DNA, the CDR3 is TGTGCCAGCAGCCAAGAAGGCTCAGGGACCTACGAGCAGTACTTC. V is TRBV3-1 and J is TRBJ2-7, with D tentatively TRBD1 (5 bases). Trimming took 0 bases from V and 2 from J, leaving 11 bases between them. The CDR3 has 15 residues. Germline assignment: CDR1 LGHDT and CDR2 YNNKEL (reference sequence).

V and J are TRBV20-1 and TRBJ1-1; D is possibly TRBD1 (5 bases). The germline gives CDR1 DFQATT, CDR2 SNEGSKA (reference sequence). This CDR3 has 15 residues. The germline V and J ends were trimmed by 3 bases and 3 bases, with 17 bases remaining between them. Written as DNA, the CDR3 is TGCAGTGCTAGGAGGCTGGGGGGTAGCGACACTGAAGCTTTCTTT. Translated: CSARRLGGSDTEAFF.

The chain employs TRBV20-1 and TRBJ2-3; tentative D call: TRBD1 (5 bases). The germline CDR1 and CDR2 sequences are DFQATT and SNEGSKA (reference sequence). The V end was cut by 7 bases, the J end by 4 bases, with 18 bases between. The CDR3 consists of 14 residues. This CDR3 is CSEWSGRVADTQYF. The CDR3 DNA reads as TGCAGTGAATGGTCGGGCAGGGTTGCAGATACGCAGTATTTT.

V usage is TRBV5-1 and J usage is TRBJ2-5, with 8 bases that match TRBD1. The J call may not be correct, given that the DNA end is closer to TRBJ2-7. CDR3 size: 12 residues. Per germline, CDR1 SGHRS and CDR2 YFSETQ. The CDR3 nucleotides read TGCGCCAGACGGGACAGGTTAAACGAGCAGTACTTC. It yields the protein CARRDRLNEQYF.

The V call is TRBV25-1, the J call TRBJ1-2; 10 nucleotides line up with TRBD1. V dropped 10 bases and J dropped 6; count of bases not matched to a gene: 8. CDR3 size: 13 residues. Per germline, CDR1 MGHDK and CDR2 SYGVNS. CDR3: CATEDRGIDGYTF. CDR3 in DNA: TGTGCCACCGAGGACAGGGGGATCGATGGCTACACCTTC.

This sequence joins TRBV5-5 and TRBJ1-2; D unresolved. Germline values: CDR1 SGHKS, CDR2 YYEKEE (reference sequence). With 1 base removed from V and 9 bases from J, the gap between germline ends came to 16 bases. This CDR3 contains 14 residues. The DNA of the CDR3 is TGTGCCAGCAGCTTGAGCCAGGTCAAAAGAAGCTACACCTTC. This encodes CASSLSQVKRSYTF.

This clonotype was found a few times. The junction departs from germline at one end; a sequencing error may be responsible. The gene calls are TRBV5-1 and TRBJ2-6, with TRBD2 as a possible D gene (5 bases). The CDR3 sequence is 15 residues long. Germline V gene data show CDR1 as SGHRS and CDR2 as YFSETQ. The CDR3 sequence is CASGLEDPGANVLTF. CDR3 nucleotides: TGCGCCAGCGGCTTGGAGGATCCTGGGGCCAACGTCCTGACTTTC.

CDR3 region: CASSLLTGFEKLFF. The CDR3 DNA reads TGTGCCAGCAGCTTACTTACAGGGTTCGAGAAACTGTTTTTT. The V gene is TRBV7-9, the J gene TRBJ1-4; D possibly corresponds to TRBD1 (6 bases). Germline CDR1 reads SEHNR; CDR2 reads FQNEAQ (reference sequence). V lost 2 bases, J lost 11 bases, and 15 bases lay in between. The CDR3 has 14 residues.

This clonotype was seen only a few times. The V call is TRBV12-5, the J call TRBJ2-7; 8 bases map to TRBD2. Germline loops: CDR1 LGHNT, CDR2 FRNRAP. The length of the CDR3 is 16 residues. V shed 3 bases, J shed 7 bases, and the junction held 14 bases outside the gene matches. The CDR3 DNA sequence: TGTGCTAGTGGTTTTAGGGCAAAACTAGCGGTGGGGGAGCAGTACTTC. Translation: CASGFRAKLAVGEQYF.

The rearrangement uses TRBV7-9 and TRBJ1-4, with a possible D match to TRBD1 (5 bases). The ends were cut back, 8 bases at V and 3 bases at J, with 10 bases in the middle. Germline assignment: CDR1 SEHNR and CDR2 FQNEAQ (reference sequence). The CDR3 covers 13 residues. The CDR3 loop is CASERGPNEKLFF. As DNA, the CDR3 is TGTGCCAGCGAAAGGGGTCCTAATGAAAAACTGTTTTTT.

This chain connects TRBV6-1 to TRBJ2-5; 9 nucleotides match TRBD1. J lost 2 bases, V lost 7 bases, and 14 bases had no gene match. CDR3 length: 17 amino acids. From germline, CDR1 is MNHNS and CDR2 SASEGT. The CDR3 loop is CASTPGQGWGGQETQYF. The DNA for the CDR3 is TGTGCCAGCACCCCGGGACAGGGTTGGGGGGGTCAAGAGACCCAGTACTTC.

This clonotype appeared a few times. V usage is TRBV6-6 and J usage is TRBJ1-2; TRBD1 matches at 9 bases. The CDR3 extends over 14 amino acids. Germline CDR1 MNHNY, CDR2 SVGAGI (reference sequence). J was trimmed by 7 bases and V by 6 bases; bases with no gene match: 9. The CDR3 loop is CASSLGQGDAGYTF. In nucleotides, the CDR3 is TGTGCCAGCAGCCTGGGACAGGGCGACGCTGGCTACACCTTC.

The rearrangement links TRBV7-9 to TRBJ1-1; no clear D gene. Trimming stripped 9 bases from V and 1 base from J, with 12 bases between. This CDR3 spans 13 amino acids. Germline CDR1 and CDR2: SEHNR and FQNEAQ (reference sequence). The CDR3, as DNA: TGTGCCAGTATAGACGGTCGGAACACTGAAGCTTTCTTT. As protein: CASIDGRNTEAFF.

This clonotype was seen a handful of times. The rearrangement joins TRBV10-2 to TRBJ2-5; the match to TRBD2 covers 7 bases. Germline CDR1 reads WSHSY; CDR2 reads SAAADI. V dropped 9 bases and J dropped 3; count of bases not matched to a gene: 10. This CDR3 spans 14 amino acids. CDR3 protein: CASFTSAGEETQYF. The CDR3 nucleotides read TGCGCCAGTTTTACTAGCGCGGGGGAAGAGACCCAGTACTTC.

The sample holds many counts of this clonotype. The gene calls are TRBV3-1 and TRBJ2-2; D remains ambiguous. Germline CDR1 LGHDT, CDR2 YNNKEL (reference sequence). This CDR3 spans 13 amino acids. V was shortened by 1 base and J by 4 bases, with 4 bases between the two germline ends. The DNA for the CDR3 is TGTGCCAGCAGCCAAGGGTCCACCGGGGAGCTGTTTTTT. Amino acids: CASSQGSTGELFF.

This chain joins TRBV5-1 and TRBJ2-7; TRBD1 matches at 11 bases. Germline V gene lookup returns CDR1 SGHRS and CDR2 YFSETQ. The CDR3 length is 14 residues. V lost 0 bases, J lost 6 bases, and 2 bases stayed unmatched. CDR3 nucleotide sequence: TGCGCCAGCAGCTTGGATGGGACAGGGGGCGAGCAGTACTTC. The encoded protein is CASSLDGTGGEQYF. The variable domain in full, with the rest retrieved from reference TRBV5-1 and TRBJ2-7, is KAGVTQTPRYLIKTRGQQVTLSCSPISGHRSVSWYQQTPGQGLQFLFEYFSETQRNKGNFPGRFSGRQFSNSRSEMNVSTLELGDSALYLCASSLDGTGGEQYFGPGTRLTVT.

The gene calls are TRBV29-1 and TRBJ2-1; tentatively, D is TRBD1 or TRBD2 (5 bases each). This CDR3 spans 14 amino acids. Germline loops: CDR1 SQVTM, CDR2 ANQGSEA. V was clipped by 0 bases and J by 12 bases, with 18 bases between them. The CDR3 spells CSVEDWDDSTGQFF. The CDR3 region has the DNA TGCAGCGTTGAAGATTGGGACGATTCCACAGGGCAGTTCTTC.

This chain uses TRBV12-3 or TRBV12-4 with TRBJ1-2; 7 bases are a match to TRBD1. CDR3 length: 13 residues. After removal of 0 bases from V and 6 bases from J, the junction contained 1 base not matched to a gene. The CDR3 spells CASSLAGGNGYTF. The CDR3 nucleotides read TGTGCCAGCAGTTTAGCAGGGGGCAATGGCTACACCTTC.